Here is one T cell receptor (beta chain) with its context. The data are from a study of blood T cells in healthy people across ages. Isolated per sample were at least 6 million PBMCs. A sample-barcoded 5' primer and a J-beta primer mix were used in a second PCR of roughly 6 to 12 cycles. Via MiXCR, TCRdb re-called the 5' RACE reads, giving one row per CDR3 protein. The repertoire includes around 1.7 million distinct CDR3 sequences, roughly 30% of them detected once, and about 8% sits in the top ten. The CDR3 consists of 12 residues. What was sequenced was blood. The rearrangement links TRBV12-3 or TRBV12-4 to TRBJ2-5, with 7 positions matching TRBD1. The end of the DNA fits TRBJ2-7 better, so the J call may be wrong. This TCR derives from a woman in her twenties or thirties in good health. The CDR3, as DNA: TGTGCCAGCACTCCTGACAGGGTCGAGCAGTACTTC. Amino acid sequence: CASTPDRVEQYF.